This record looks at one T cell receptor beta chain sequence and its context. Its antigen is unidentified. These data originate in a study of T-cell reconstitution after alpha-beta-depleted transplantation in children. Study observations and caveats: From newly produced T cells came most of the T-cell counts and diversity one year after transplant.

Trimming cost V 2 bases and J 9 bases, with 20 bases left between them. CDR1 is MGHDK, CDR2 SYGVNS, per germline. The CDR3 is 16 residues long. Unique molecular identifiers were used to barcode this TCRbeta library. MiXCR was run by TCRdb on the PCR reads, yielding one entry per CDR3 protein. This sample yields 600,000 to 700,000 distinct CDR3 sequences, of which about an eighth are seen a single time; around 0.8% belongs to the top ten. This chain joins TRBV25-1 and TRBJ2-1; weak D call: TRBD1 (6 bases). Sequencing used PBMCs, obtained before TCRalphabeta/CD19-depleted stem cell transplant. The source of this sequence is a girl aged 2 to 9 with congenital amegakaryocytic thrombocytopenia, due to receive a stem cell transplant. The CDR3 coding sequence is TGTGCCAGCAGTGAAGGAATCAGGGGAGTACTCGTTGAGCAGTTCTTC. Translated, it gives CASSEGIRGVLVEQFF.